Presented here are 28 T cell receptor beta chains from one specimen sequenced in a study of CD8+ T cells in alopecia areata. The sequencing template was cDNA reverse transcribed from extracted RNA. The method was immunoSEQ multiplex PCR; TCRdb's version includes in-frame clones alone and lacks a portion of them. In the table there are roughly 250,000 clones, about two thirds of which are singletons. Sample: CD4+ T cells sorted from blood, taken at week 0. These receptors all stem from a human donor with alopecia areata.

In this sample, this clone turned up a few times. CDR3 region: CASSTDTLNTEAFF. CDR3 nucleotides: TGTGCCAGCAGCACGGACACCTTGAACACTGAAGCTTTCTTT. The V and J genes are TRBV5-4 and TRBJ1-1; D perhaps matches TRBD1 (5 bases). Trimming took off 4 bases at V and 0 bases at J, with 10 bases between the two ends. The CDR3 has 14 residues. Germline CDR1 reads SGHNT; CDR2 reads YYREEE (reference sequence). Drawing the rest from reference TRBV5-4 and TRBJ1-1, the complete variable domain is ETGVTQSPTHLIKTRGQQVTLRCSSQSGHNTVSWYQQALGQGPQFIFQYYREEENGRGNFPPRFSGLQFPNYSSELNVNALELDDSALYLCASSTDTLNTEAFFGQGTRLTVV.

This sequence joins TRBV7-3 and TRBJ1-1; no definite D call. Germline CDR1 and CDR2: SGHTA and FQGTGA. The CDR3 extends over 14 amino acids. With 4 bases removed from V and 2 bases from J, the gap between germline ends came to 11 bases. CDR3 DNA sequence: TGTGCCAGCAGCTCCCACCTAGGCAACACTGAAGCTTTCTTT. Protein product: CASSSHLGNTEAFF. The full variable domain, with the rest looked up from reference TRBV7-3 and TRBJ1-1, is GAGVSQTPSNKVTEKGKYVELRCDPISGHTALYWYRQSLGQGPEFLIYFQGTGAADDSGLPNDRFFAVRPEGSVSTLKIQRTERGDSAVYLCASSSHLGNTEAFFGQGTRLTVV.

This clone appeared once. The chain carries TRBV6-5 and TRBJ2-3, with TRBD2 matching 7 bases. Germline-derived CDR1 and CDR2 are MNHEY and SVGAGI. The V gene end was trimmed by 11 bases and the J gene end by 3 bases; junction bases not matched to a gene: 8. The CDR3 has 13 amino acids. As DNA, the CDR3 is TGTGCCGTGGGGGGGATTAGGACAGATACGCAGTATTTT. Translating gives CAVGGIRTDTQYF.

V usage is TRBV13 and J usage is TRBJ1-1; maybe TRBD1 (6 bases). The CDR3 runs to 18 residues. CDR1 and CDR2 from the germline V gene are PRHDT and FYEKMQ (reference sequence). V was trimmed by 5 bases and J by 0 bases, leaving 22 bases between them. The CDR3 DNA follows: TGTGCCAGCAGCACTTTAGAGCAGGGGTTCCCGATGAACACTGAAGCTTTCTTT. Translating gives CASSTLEQGFPMNTEAFF.

The J gene is TRBJ1-2, the V gene TRBV7-2; perhaps TRBD1 as D (6 bases). Looked up from germline, CDR1 is SGHTA and CDR2 is FQGNSA. The CDR3 extends over 15 amino acids. The V end lost 6 bases, the J end lost 0 bases, and 14 bases lay between the germline ends. CDR3 sequence reads: CASRPRDIANYGYTF. CDR3 sequence (DNA): TGTGCCAGCAGACCCCGGGACATAGCTAACTATGGCTACACCTTC. Full variable domain (remainder filled in from reference TRBV7-2 and TRBJ1-2): GAGVSQSPSNKVTEKGKDVELRCDPISGHTALYWYRQSLGQGLEFLIYFQGNSAPDKSGLPSDRFSAERTGGSVSTLTIQRTQQEDSAVYLCASRPRDIANYGYTFGSGTRLTVV.

The V gene is TRBV18, the J gene TRBJ2-7, with D perhaps TRBD1 (5 bases). Germline V gives CDR1 KGHSH, CDR2 LQKENI. The CDR3 extends over 14 amino acids. Trimming left V 3 bases short and J 7 bases short, with 16 bases between. The CDR3 DNA reads as TGTGCCAGCTCACCCAGGGAAGGGCTATGGGAGCAGTACTTC. This sequence encodes CASSPREGLWEQYF.

The chain joins TRBV7-2 to TRBJ2-7; D is unresolved. Per germline, CDR1 SGHTA and CDR2 FQGNSA. The CDR3 is 13 residues long. V shed 4 bases and J shed 3 bases, with 10 bases lying between them. The CDR3 DNA follows: TGTGCCAGCAGCTCCTCTATCATCTACGAGCAGTACTTC. Protein: CASSSSIIYEQYF.

The V and J genes are TRBV7-2 and TRBJ2-5; 8 bases align to TRBD2. This CDR3 has 13 residues. Germline lookup yields CDR1 SGHTA and CDR2 FQGNSA. V was pared by 6 bases and J by 5 bases, with 5 bases of the junction left unmatched. CDR3 coding DNA: TGTGCCAGCAGGCGGACTAGCCGGGAGACCCAGTACTTC. Translation gives CASRRTSRETQYF.

The chain joins TRBV10-3 to TRBJ2-7; 8 bases line up with TRBD2. V lost 3 bases to trimming and J lost 5 bases; unmatched junction nucleotides: 12. Germline values: CDR1 ENHRY, CDR2 SYGVKD. The CDR3 runs 16 residues. CDR3 in amino acids: CAISEGVTSGRDEQYF. The DNA for the CDR3 is TGTGCCATCAGTGAAGGAGTCACTAGCGGAAGAGACGAGCAGTACTTC.

As regards this clone: Other DNA sequences in this specimen translate into the identical CDR3. The CDR3 spells CSVVTGNEQYF. As DNA, the CDR3 is TGCAGCGTTGTAACCGGTAACGAGCAGTACTTC. The chain couples TRBV29-1 to TRBJ2-7; D gene unclear. The V and J ends lost 4 bases and 5 bases respectively, with 9 bases between them. Per the germline V gene, CDR1 is SQVTM and CDR2 is ANQGSEA. CDR3 size: 11 residues.

This chain uses TRBV10-3 with TRBJ1-2; maybe TRBD1 (5 bases). V gave up 0 bases and J gave up 2 bases, with 7 bases separating them. The CDR3 totals 14 residues. From germline, CDR1 is ENHRY and CDR2 SYGVKD. CDR3 nucleotide sequence: TGTGCCATCAGTGAGTCGAACAGGAACTATGGCTACACCTTC. Encoded protein: CAISESNRNYGYTF.

This chain links TRBV11-2 with TRBJ2-3, with TRBD1 matching 7 bases. Germline CDR1 and CDR2: SGHAT and FQNNGV. V was clipped by 5 bases and J by 8 bases; unmatched bases: 7. This CDR3 contains 13 residues. The CDR3 coding sequence is TGTGCCAGCAGCACAGGGACAGCTAGTACGCAGTATTTT. This sequence encodes CASSTGTASTQYF.

J is TRBJ2-5 and V is TRBV29-1; D is perhaps TRBD1 (6 bases). Germline CDR1 SQVTM, CDR2 ANQGSEA. Trimming left V 7 bases short and J 7 bases short, with 19 bases between. The CDR3 runs to 13 residues. CDR3 sequence (DNA): TGCAGCGGGCGAACCGGGACAACTGGGACCCAGTACTTC. Translating it yields CSGRTGTTGTQYF.

The rearrangement links TRBV5-1 to TRBJ2-6; D uncertain. The V end lost 3 bases, the J end lost 2 bases, and 6 bases lay between the germline ends. CDR3 length: 14 residues. Germline V gene lookup returns CDR1 SGHRS and CDR2 YFSETQ. The CDR3 nucleotides read TGCGCCAGCAGCTCGTTGGCTGGGGCCAACGTCCTGACTTTC. This encodes CASSSLAGANVLTF.

The V and J genes are TRBV20-1 and TRBJ2-5; no firm D call. Germline CDR1 reads DFQATT; CDR2 reads SNEGSKA (reference sequence). The V and J ends lost 5 bases and 4 bases respectively, with 8 bases between them. The CDR3 consists of 11 residues. The CDR3 DNA sequence: TGCAGTGCTCAAGTTATAGAGACCCAGTACTTC. Amino acids: CSAQVIETQYF.

The gene calls are TRBV6-5 and TRBJ2-3; 7 nucleotides agree with TRBD2. Germline assignment: CDR1 MNHEY and CDR2 SVGAGI. This CDR3 region has 13 residues. V lost 5 bases and J lost 5; bases outside the gene matches: 4. The chain's CDR3 is CASSGLVGDTQYF. The CDR3 DNA reads TGTGCCAGCAGTGGACTAGTGGGAGATACGCAGTATTTT.

The table lists this clone with a few counts. The rearrangement uses TRBV30 and TRBJ2-3; 10 bases fit TRBD2. The CDR3 has 15 residues. V trimming: 1 base; J trimming: 4 bases; junction bases outside the gene matches: 5. The V gene's germline CDR1 is GTSNPN and CDR2 SVGIG (reference sequence). The CDR3 sequence is CAWSGLAGASDTQYF. The CDR3, as DNA: TGTGCCTGGAGTGGTCTAGCGGGGGCTTCAGATACGCAGTATTTT.

This chain joins TRBV6-1 and TRBJ2-1, with D maybe TRBD1 (5 bases). CDR1 and CDR2 (germline): MNHNS, SASEGT. Trimming pared 2 bases from V and 5 bases from J, leaving 10 bases between. The CDR3 spans 14 residues. CDR3 sequence: CASSETARDNEQFF. The DNA for the CDR3 is TGTGCCAGCAGTGAAACCGCCAGGGACAATGAGCAGTTCTTC.

The table lists this clone with a count of one. This sequence joins TRBV29-1 and TRBJ2-5; D ambiguous. The CDR3 runs 13 residues. The V gene lost 2 bases and the J gene lost 1 base, with 8 bases spanning the gap. CDR1 is SQVTM and CDR2 is ANQGSEA in the germline V gene. Here the CDR3 reads CSVEWLGQETQYF. The DNA for the CDR3 is TGCAGCGTTGAATGGCTAGGCCAAGAGACCCAGTACTTC.

The gene calls are TRBV5-6 and TRBJ2-5, with 7 bases identical to TRBD1. Trimming at V came to 0 bases and at J to 5 bases, leaving 1 base not matched to a gene. The CDR3 runs 13 residues. Germline assignment: CDR1 SGHDT and CDR2 YYEEEE. Written as DNA, the CDR3 is TGTGCCAGCAGCTTGGTGACAGGGGAGACCCAGTACTTC. This sequence encodes CASSLVTGETQYF.

The chain employs TRBV15 and TRBJ1-6, with D tentatively TRBD1 (5 bases). In germline, CDR1 is LNHNV, CDR2 YYDKDF (reference sequence). This CDR3 region has 15 residues. Trimming shortened V by 4 bases and J by 7 bases, and 14 bases separated the two germline ends. CDR3 in amino acids: CATSMSSGRNSPLHF. CDR3 bases: TGTGCCACCAGCATGTCTTCAGGGAGGAATTCACCCCTCCACTTT.

The CDR3 DNA is TGTGCCTGGAGTATTGATGTGGGTCTCTATGGCTACACCTTC. It is translated as CAWSIDVGLYGYTF. The chain links TRBV30 to TRBJ1-2; D is undetermined. The CDR3 runs 14 residues. Trimming took off 2 bases at V and 4 bases at J, with 14 bases between the two ends. From germline, CDR1 is GTSNPN and CDR2 SVGIG (reference sequence).

In this sample, this clone turned up once. The V and J genes are TRBV5-1 and TRBJ2-3; D is perhaps TRBD2 (6 bases). The V end was cut by 4 bases, the J end by 2 bases, with 17 bases between. Germline V gene lookup returns CDR1 SGHRS and CDR2 YFSETQ. This CDR3 is built from 16 residues. The CDR3 protein is CASSMLWGGVTDTQYF. In DNA form, the CDR3 reads TGCGCCAGCAGCATGCTGTGGGGAGGAGTCACAGATACGCAGTATTTT.

The chain carries TRBV25-1 and TRBJ2-7; D unresolved. The CDR3 extends over 12 amino acids. In germline, CDR1 is MGHDK, CDR2 SYGVNS. With 4 bases removed from V and 2 bases from J, the gap between germline ends came to 6 bases. The CDR3 DNA follows: TGTGCCAGCAGTGTTGTCCCCTACGAGCAGTACTTC. Protein sequence: CASSVVPYEQYF.

This sequence joins TRBV29-1 and TRBJ2-1; D possibly corresponds to TRBD2 (6 bases). V was pared by 4 bases and J by 8 bases, with 15 bases between. Germline loops: CDR1 SQVTM, CDR2 ANQGSEA. The length of the CDR3 is 13 residues. CDR3 region: CSVGPRRADEQFF. The CDR3 DNA is TGCAGCGTTGGCCCGAGGAGGGCAGATGAGCAGTTCTTC.

This clone was seen only a few times. CDR3 residues: CASRGRARNNEQFF. CDR3 sequence (DNA): TGTGCCAGCAGAGGCAGGGCACGAAACAATGAGCAGTTCTTC. The chain recombines TRBV6-5 with TRBJ2-1, with TRBD1 as a possible D gene (5 bases). Germline assignment: CDR1 MNHEY and CDR2 SVGAGI. This CDR3 is built from 14 residues. Trimming left V 6 bases short and J 5 bases short, with 14 bases between.

In its sample, this clone was seen once. This chain joins TRBV6-6 and TRBJ2-7; D unresolved. The CDR3 consists of 13 residues. Germline assignment: CDR1 MNHNY and CDR2 SVGAGI (reference sequence). Trimming stripped 5 bases from V and 2 bases from J, with 10 bases between. DNA for the CDR3: TGTGCCAGCAGTGGAACACCCACCTACGAGCAGTACTTC. Translation: CASSGTPTYEQYF.

This clone was picked up a small number of times. The chain uses TRBV30 and TRBJ2-1; unclear D gene. There are 15 residues in the CDR3. Trimming cost V 2 bases and J 0 bases, with 11 bases left between them. The germline gives CDR1 GTSNPN, CDR2 SVGIG (reference sequence). In DNA form, the CDR3 reads TGTGCCTGGAGTACGAACTCAGCCTCCTACAATGAGCAGTTCTTC. Translating it yields CAWSTNSASYNEQFF.